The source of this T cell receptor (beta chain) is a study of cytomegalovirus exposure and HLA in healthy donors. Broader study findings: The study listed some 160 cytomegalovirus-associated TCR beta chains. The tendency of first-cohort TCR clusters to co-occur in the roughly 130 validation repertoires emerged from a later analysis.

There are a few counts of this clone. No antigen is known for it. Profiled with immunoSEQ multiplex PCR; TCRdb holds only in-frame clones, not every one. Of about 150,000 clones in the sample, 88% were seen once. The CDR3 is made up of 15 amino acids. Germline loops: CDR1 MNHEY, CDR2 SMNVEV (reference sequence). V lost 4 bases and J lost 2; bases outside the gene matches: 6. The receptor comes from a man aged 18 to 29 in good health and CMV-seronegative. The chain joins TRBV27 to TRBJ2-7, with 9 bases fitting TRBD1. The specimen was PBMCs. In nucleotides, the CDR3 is TGTGCCAGCAGTTCCCCGGGACAGGGAACCTACGAGCAGTACTTC. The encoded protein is CASSSPGQGTYEQYF.